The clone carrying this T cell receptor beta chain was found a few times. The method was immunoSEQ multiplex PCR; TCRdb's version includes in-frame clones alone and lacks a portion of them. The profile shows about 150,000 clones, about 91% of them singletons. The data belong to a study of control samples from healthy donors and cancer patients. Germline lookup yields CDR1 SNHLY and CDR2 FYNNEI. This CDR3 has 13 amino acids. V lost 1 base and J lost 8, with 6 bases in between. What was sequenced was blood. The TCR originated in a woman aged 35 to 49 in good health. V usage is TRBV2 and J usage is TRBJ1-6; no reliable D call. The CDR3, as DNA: TGTGCCAGCAGTGAAGAAAATTATTCACCCCTCCACTTT. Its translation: CASSEENYSPLHF.